Below are 6 T cell receptor beta chains sequenced from a single sample in a study of CD8 T cells in Susac syndrome. RNA totalling about 0.45 to 1 ug underwent reverse transcription with random hexamers. TCRdb passed the immunoSEQ multiplex PCR reads through MiXCR, listing each CDR3 protein once. Of about 190,000 distinct CDR3 sequences in the sample, 90% to 96% were seen once. What was sequenced was CD4+ T cells from PBMCs. The receptors come from a human donor with Susac syndrome.

The V and J genes are TRBV20-1 and TRBJ2-4, with D perhaps TRBD1 or TRBD2 (6 bases each). This CDR3 region has 18 residues. The germline V and J ends were trimmed by 0 bases and 0 bases, with 18 bases remaining between them. Germline values: CDR1 DFQATT, CDR2 SNEGSKA (reference sequence). The CDR3 is CSARDTGGRAVAKNIQYF. CDR3 DNA: TGCAGTGCTAGAGATACTGGGGGGCGGGCGGTAGCCAAAAACATTCAGTACTTC.

This sequence joins TRBV30 and TRBJ2-1, with D possibly TRBD1 on 6 matching bases. The CDR3 totals 17 residues. The germline V gene has CDR1 GTSNPN and CDR2 SVGIG (reference sequence). V was pared by 2 bases and J by 8 bases, with 25 bases between. CDR3 loop: CAWSSSYSSGVGDEQFF. The CDR3 bases are TGTGCCTGGAGTTCCTCATACTCCTCAGGGGTGGGGGATGAGCAGTTCTTC.

V usage is TRBV3-1 and J usage is TRBJ2-1, with a weak D call TRBD1 (5 bases). The CDR3 is 17 residues long. The ends were cut back, 0 bases at V and 1 base at J, with 13 bases in the middle. The germline V gene encodes CDR1 LGHDT and CDR2 YNNKEL (reference sequence). This chain's CDR3 is CASSQDSGQKSYNEQFF. CDR3 in DNA: TGTGCCAGCAGCCAAGATTCCGGACAAAAGTCCTACAATGAGCAGTTCTTC.

This clonotype was seen a single time. The V gene is TRBV4-1, the J gene TRBJ1-1, with TRBD1 matching over 7 bases. With 4 bases clipped from V and 2 bases from J, the junction kept 13 bases outside the gene matches. CDR3 size: 17 residues. Germline values: CDR1 MGHRA, CDR2 YSYEKL. The CDR3 sequence is CASSPRTGTAANTEAFF. CDR3 coding DNA: TGCGCCAGCAGCCCTAGAACCGGGACAGCAGCAAACACTGAAGCTTTCTTT.

CDR3 region: CSAYTGSYEQYF. In nucleotides, the CDR3 is TGCAGTGCTTACACAGGTTCCTACGAGCAGTACTTC. The chain is built from TRBV20-1 and TRBJ2-7, with D possibly matching TRBD1 (5 bases). The CDR3 covers 12 residues. CDR1 and CDR2 (germline): DFQATT, SNEGSKA (reference sequence). The V and J ends lost 5 bases and 1 base respectively, with 9 bases between them.

The chain has TRBV18 and TRBJ2-1; 11 bases fit TRBD2. The germline CDR1 and CDR2 sequences are KGHSH and LQKENI. The CDR3 is 16 amino acids. J was trimmed by 5 bases and V by 2 bases; bases with no gene match: 5. CDR3 residues: CASSPIAGGPHNEQFF. The CDR3 region has the DNA TGTGCCAGCTCACCAATAGCGGGGGGGCCCCACAATGAGCAGTTCTTC.